This T cell receptor (beta chain) was identified during a study of lymphopenia after photon versus proton radiotherapy. Study results and limitations: Relative stability marked proton patients; photon patients lost diversity and naive cells. Only patients who died were analyzed for survival; proton advantage is unproven. After lymphocyte nadir, photon-treated repertoires showed oligoclonal expansion, especially CD8+ Temra.

A note on this clone: Its specificity is unknown.

Germline V gene sequence: CDR1 GTSNPN, CDR2 SVGIG (reference sequence). V shed 4 bases, J shed 5 bases, and the junction held 4 bases outside the gene matches. CDR3 length: 13 amino acids. TCRdb's copy holds only in-frame clones and misses some; the assay was immunoSEQ multiplex PCR. The top ten clones hold more than 8% of a sample with 20,000 to 25,000 clones, 85% to 95% of them seen once. The chain couples TRBV30 to TRBJ2-5; 10 nucleotides agree with TRBD2. The source of this sequence is a woman in her 70s with pancreatic cancer. Some clones in this sample may be carry-over from other donors' samples. The specimen comprised peripheral blood, sampled from a patient treated with proton-based radiotherapy. Here the CDR3 reads CAWKKAGGETQYF. CDR3 DNA sequence: TGTGCCTGGAAGAAAGCGGGGGGGGAGACCCAGTACTTC. The full variable domain, in which reference TRBV30 and TRBJ2-5 provide the parts outside the CDR3, is SQTIHQWPATLVQPVGSPLSLECTVEGTSNPNLYWYRQAAGRGLQLLFYSVGIGQISSEVPQNLSASRPQDRQFILSSKKLLLSDSGFYLCAWKKAGGETQYFGPGTRLLVL.